There are many counts of the clone carrying this TCR beta chain. This sample was taken from a study of response to subunit inactivated influenza vaccine. TCRdb redid the calling of the RT-PCR reads with MiXCR, one entry per CDR3 protein. The sample holds 500,000 to 600,000 distinct CDR3 sequences, approximately 7.6% seen once. This CDR3 is built from 15 residues. Trimming left V 0 bases short and J 0 bases short, with 7 bases between. Germline CDR1 reads SGDLS; CDR2 reads YYNGEE. Sequences were derived from PBMCs from blood, sampled around 25 months after vaccination. The source of this sequence is a man between 45 and 75 years old who received an inactivated influenza vaccine. The J gene is TRBJ2-4, the V gene TRBV9; perhaps TRBD2 as D (5 bases). CDR3 sequence reads: CASSVDGVAKNIQYF. CDR3 in DNA: TGTGCCAGCAGCGTAGACGGGGTAGCCAAAAACATTCAGTACTTC. The full variable domain, completed using reference TRBV9 and TRBJ2-4, is DSGVTQTPKHLITATGQRVTLRCSPRSGDLSVYWYQQSLDQGLQFLIQYYNGEERAKGNILERFSAQQFPDLHSELNLSSLELGDSALYFCASSVDGVAKNIQYFGAGTRLSVL.